This TCR beta chain derives from a study of shared clonotypes between healthy human individuals. The study's findings and limits: Clonotype sharing among donors likely depends on sequencing depth. The naive CD4 repertoires of several donors were compared, and about 5% of clonotypes were shared.

Using immunoSEQ multiplex PCR, the repertoire was profiled, and TCRdb retains in-frame clones only, with some absent. This table has approximately 2,000,000 clones, roughly 93% appearing once. With respect to this clone: Its specificity is unknown.

As defined, naive CD8 cells were CD45RO-negative and positively selected for CCR7, with terminally differentiated effector memory CD45RA+ cells excluded. The germline V gene has CDR1 SGHDT and CDR2 YYEEEE. This CDR3 spans 13 amino acids. Trimming took off 0 bases at V and 3 bases at J, with 6 bases between the two ends. The chain has TRBV5-6 and TRBJ1-2; D perhaps matches TRBD1 (5 bases). Specimen: naive CD8+ T cells from PBMCs. The sequence was obtained from a man between 18 and 35 years old in good health. Some clones in this sample may be carry-over from other donors' samples. The chain's CDR3 is CASSLVGDYGYTF. CDR3 nucleotide sequence: TGTGCCAGCAGCTTGGTAGGGGACTATGGCTACACCTTC.